These T cell receptor beta chains were read from a single sample in a study of identical twins. TCRdb re-derived calls from the 5' RACE reads in MiXCR, one entry per CDR3 protein. The sample lists 650,000 to 800,000 distinct CDR3 sequences; around 8.3% were seen once. These data were also filed under a second study, of yellow fever vaccine responses in identical twins.

The source material was PBMCs. The receptor set was obtained from a woman between 18 and 29 years old in good health. CDR3s include the opening cysteine and the closing phenylalanine or tryptophan. Fields, in order: clone size, V gene, J gene, D gene, CDR3 DNA, CDR3 protein. A D gene is named only where the DNA matches it firmly. Only some rows state a clone size, as once, few, many or a class for expanded clones.

>.|TRBV7-8|TRBJ2-7|TRBD1
TGTGCCAGCAGCTCAACCGGGACAGGGTTTCTCCGCGAGCAGTACTTC
CASSSTGTGFLREQYF
>.|TRBV11-3|TRBJ2-2|TRBD2
TGTGCCAGCAGCTTAGTCGTCCACGTCATGGCTAGCGGGAAGCCCCTCGGCACCGGGGAGCTGTTTTTT
CASSLVVHVMASGKPLGTGELFF
>.|TRBV12-3/TRBV12-4|TRBJ2-1|TRBD1
TGTGCCAGCAGTCTCCCGGGACAGGGGGCCAATGAGCAGTTCTTC
CASSLPGQGANEQFF
>.|TRBV4-1|TRBJ2-7|.
TGCGCCAGCAGCCTGGCTACGGGGACGGCAGACGAGCAGTACTTC
CASSLATGTADEQYF
>few|TRBV7-8|TRBJ1-1|.
TGTGCCAGCAGCACCATTTTAAAAAACACTGAAGCTTTCTTT
CASSTILKNTEAFF
>.|TRBV5-6|TRBJ2-7|TRBD1
TGTGCCAGCAGCGGCAACCGGGACAGCTACGAGCAGTACTTC
CASSGNRDSYEQYF
>many|TRBV6-5|TRBJ2-3|TRBD1
TGTGCCAGCAGTTACTGGGGACAGAGCACAGATACGCAGTATTTT
CASSYWGQSTDTQYF
>many|TRBV27|TRBJ1-3|TRBD1
TGTGCCAGCAGTTCCCTACAGGGGTTATTTGGAAACACCATATATTTT
CASSSLQGLFGNTIYF
>.|TRBV6-2/TRBV6-3|TRBJ2-7|.
TGTGCCAGCAGTTACTCGGGCAGGAGCTACTCCTACGAGCAGTACTTC
CASSYSGRSYSYEQYF
>few|TRBV5-1|TRBJ2-3|.
TGCGCCAGCAGCTTGGTAGACAGATACCTGGCAGATACGCAGTATTTT
CASSLVDRYLADTQYF
>.|TRBV6-1|TRBJ2-1|TRBD2
TGTGCCAGCAGTGGACTAGCTACGGGTTCTGAGCAGTTCTTC
CASSGLATGSEQFF
>.|TRBV5-6|TRBJ1-1|.
TGTGCCAGCAGCTTGAATTCGGGGGGAGCTTTCTTT
CASSLNSGGAFF